The 12 T cell receptor beta chains given below trace back to one sample, sequenced in a study of a mutant IDH1 vaccine in newly diagnosed glioma. Sample time point: week 35, safety follow-up. The vaccine gave 300 ug of a 20-mer mutant IDH1 peptide subcutaneously per dose. The table came from immunoSEQ multiplex PCR; TCRdb's copy has only in-frame clones and leaves some out. In the table there are approximately 66,000 clones, 84% of which are singletons. Antigens of these TCRs are unknown. Sample: PBMCs, taken from a glioma patient whose treatment included an IDH1 peptide vaccine. Receptors were obtained from a man aged 25 to 40 with glioma.

The chain recombines TRBV28 with TRBJ1-4; D is possibly TRBD1 (6 bases). Trimming took 5 bases from V and 8 from J, leaving 18 bases between them. The CDR3 spans 15 residues. CDR1 is MDHEN, CDR2 SYDVKM, per germline. CDR3 bases: TGTGCCAGCAGTGCCCCAGGGGTTAAGGGAGAAAAACTGTTTTTT. Residues: CASSAPGVKGEKLFF.

The V and J genes are TRBV7-6 and TRBJ2-7; tentatively, D is TRBD1 (6 bases). CDR3 length: 14 amino acids. Trimming pared 6 bases from V and 4 bases from J, leaving 16 bases between. The germline CDR1 and CDR2 sequences are SGHVS and FNYEAQ. CDR3 bases: TGTGCCAGCAGTCGATTAGGGGGTGGGTACGAGCAGTACTTC. This sequence encodes CASSRLGGGYEQYF. The variable domain in full, with the rest retrieved from reference TRBV7-6 and TRBJ2-7, is GAGVSQSPRYKVTKRGQDVALRCDPISGHVSLYWYRQALGQGPEFLTYFNYEAQQDKSGLPNDRFSAERPEGSISTLTIQRTEQRDSAMYRCASSRLGGGYEQYFGPGTRLTVT.

The chain joins TRBV5-1 to TRBJ2-5; no definite D call. V was cut by 0 bases and J by 5 bases, with 14 bases left in between. The CDR3 extends over 15 amino acids. From germline, CDR1 is SGHRS and CDR2 YFSETQ. CDR3 protein: CASSLGQAKWETQYF. DNA for the CDR3: TGCGCCAGCAGCTTGGGTCAGGCTAAATGGGAGACCCAGTACTTC.

V is TRBV5-1 and J is TRBJ2-3; 8 bases are a match to TRBD2. This CDR3 region has 14 residues. Germline trimming cut 2 bases from V and 2 bases from J; bases unmatched to any gene: 1. From germline, CDR1 is SGHRS and CDR2 YFSETQ. CDR3 residues: CASSLAGDTDTQYF. In DNA form, the CDR3 reads TGCGCCAGCAGCTTAGCGGGGGACACAGATACGCAGTATTTT.

This chain uses TRBV5-8 with TRBJ2-1; possibly TRBD1 or TRBD2 for D (5 bases each). CDR1 and CDR2 from the germline V gene are SGHTS and YDEGEE. CDR3 size: 15 residues. V shed 4 bases and J shed 0 bases, with 11 bases lying between them. CDR3 coding DNA: TGTGCCAGCAGCGATGGGGGTCGCTCCTACAATGAGCAGTTCTTC. Translating gives CASSDGGRSYNEQFF.

This chain joins TRBV10-2 and TRBJ2-1, with 7 bases fitting TRBD1. J gave up 5 bases and V 6 bases, and 4 bases lay outside the gene matches. Germline values: CDR1 WSHSY, CDR2 SAAADI. The CDR3 has 13 residues. CDR3: CASRGQLHNEQFF. The DNA of the CDR3 is TGCGCCAGCAGGGGACAGCTGCACAATGAGCAGTTCTTC.

The chain recombines TRBV10-1 with TRBJ2-7; D gene uncertain. V dropped 1 base and J dropped 0 bases, with 7 bases sitting between them. The CDR3 sequence is 14 residues long. Germline CDR1 is WNHNN and CDR2 is SYGVQD (reference sequence). Written as DNA, the CDR3 is TGCGCCAGCAGTGAGTATAGCAGCTCCTACGAGCAGTACTTC. It translates to CASSEYSSSYEQYF.

The chain combines TRBV5-1 with TRBJ2-7; 10 nucleotides align to TRBD1. The CDR3 has 15 residues. Germline trimming cut 4 bases from V and 0 bases from J; bases unmatched to any gene: 4. Germline CDR1 SGHRS, CDR2 YFSETQ. CDR3 bases: TGCGCCAGCAGCCCAAGGACAGGGGGCTCCTACGAGCAGTACTTC. Translating it yields CASSPRTGGSYEQYF.

CDR3 in amino acids: CASSRRQGGNTEAFF. In nucleotides, the CDR3 is TGTGCCAGCAGCCGCAGACAGGGGGGGAACACTGAAGCTTTCTTT. The chain joins TRBV7-9 to TRBJ1-1, with 9 bases fitting TRBD1. CDR1 is SEHNR, CDR2 FQNEAQ, per germline (reference sequence). This CDR3 is built from 15 residues. V shed 5 bases and J 1 base; nucleotides not matched to a gene: 5.

This clone has a handful of counts. This chain joins TRBV7-2 and TRBJ1-5; no reliable D call. The germline CDR1 and CDR2 sequences are SGHTA and FQGNSA. Trimming cost V 3 bases and J 4 bases, with 7 bases left between them. This CDR3 has 13 amino acids. This chain's CDR3 is CASSLRHNQPQHF. In nucleotides, the CDR3 is TGTGCCAGCAGCTTGAGGCATAATCAGCCCCAGCATTTT.

The chain joins TRBV4-1 to TRBJ1-1, with D possibly being TRBD1 (6 bases). Germline V gives CDR1 MGHRA, CDR2 YSYEKL. Trimming left V 4 bases short and J 1 base short, with 13 bases between. The CDR3 is made up of 15 amino acids. CDR3 sequence (DNA): TGCGCCAGCAGCCTAAGACAGGCGAAGAACACTGAAGCTTTCTTT. Residues: CASSLRQAKNTEAFF.

V gene TRBV16 combines with J gene TRBJ1-2; D possibly corresponds to TRBD1 (5 bases). CDR1 and CDR2 from the germline V gene are KGHSY and FQNENV. The CDR3 runs to 15 residues. The V end was cut by 1 base, the J end by 4 bases, with 13 bases between. The CDR3: CASSQYGDAGYGYTF. The CDR3 DNA sequence: TGTGCCAGCAGCCAATATGGGGACGCTGGCTATGGCTACACCTTC.